This T cell receptor (beta chain) emerged from a study of OX40 agonist ivuxolimab in advanced cancers. Germline V CDR1 and CDR2: MGHDK, SYGVNS. The CDR3 extends over 14 amino acids. Trimming removed 5 bases from V and 0 bases from J, with 10 bases in between. Only in-frame clones appear in the TCRdb table, and some are missing; sequencing was by immunoSEQ multiplex PCR. The sample includes around 81,000 clones, around 87% of them seen just once. The sequencing used CD4+ or CD8+ T cells sorted from blood, collected in a trial of the OX40 agonist ivuxolimab. The TCR comes from an adult with an advanced solid tumor such as melanoma, head and neck, liver or kidney cancer. The J gene is TRBJ1-1, the V gene TRBV25-1; D uncertain. The CDR3 DNA follows: TGTGCCAGCAGTAAACAGAGTATGAACACTGAAGCTTTCTTT. Amino acids: CASSKQSMNTEAFF.